This entry describes one T cell receptor beta chain. Its antigen is currently unknown. This CDR3 spans 15 amino acids. Trimming removed 0 bases from V and 5 bases from J, with 12 bases in between. Germline V gene data show CDR1 as SGHKS and CDR2 as YYEKEE (reference sequence). The sample comes from a study of human T cells and chemical hapten exposure. Study-wide findings and caveats: Clustering by CDR3 similarity yielded significantly more large clusters from expanded TCRs than controls.

The time point was: patch test 1, 2 weeks after DPC sensitization. The treatment here: therapeutic diphenylcyclopropenone sensitization with weekly scalp DPC. Sample donors consisted of patients with alopecia, aged 18 to 70 years, who were suitable for DPC. MiXCR, run by TCRdb on the RACE reads, gives a single entry per CDR3 protein. The table shows nearly 350,000 distinct CDR3 sequences, with approximately 6.9% occurring only once. The sequence derives from a woman between 18 and 30 years old with alopecia areata. Some clones in this sample may be carry-over from other donors' samples. Sequenced here: whole blood, sampled in connection with sensitization to the hapten diphenylcyclopropenone (DPC). The chain carries TRBV5-5 and TRBJ2-1, with D unresolved. The CDR3 DNA reads TGTGCCAGCAGCTTGGTGGCGCAGGCGAACAATGAGCAGTTCTTC. Translation gives CASSLVAQANNEQFF. The complete variable domain, with remaining parts taken from reference TRBV5-5 and TRBJ2-1, reads DAGVTQSPTHLIKTRGQQVTLRCSPISGHKSVSWYQQVLGQGPQFIFQYYEKEERGRGNFPDRFSARQFPNYSSELNVNALLLGDSALYLCASSLVAQANNEQFFGPGTRLTVL.